The following is a T cell receptor (beta chain) sequence with its context. Using immunoSEQ multiplex PCR, the repertoire was profiled, and TCRdb retains in-frame clones only, with some absent. This repertoire shows tens of thousands of clones, around 85% found once; its top ten account for approximately 15%. This sample stems from a study of blood T cell repertoires in COVID-19. This CDR3 is built from 14 residues. CDR1 is MGHRA and CDR2 is YSYEKL in the germline V gene. Trimming took off 1 base at V and 8 bases at J, with 14 bases between the two ends. The sequence was collected from a woman in her 70s with acute or convalescent COVID-19. The chain couples TRBV4-1 to TRBJ1-2; possible D gene TRBD1, 6 bases. Sequenced sample: peripheral blood. Written as DNA, the CDR3 is TGCGCCAGCAGCCAAGTTATCAGGGGCCGCGGCTACACCTTC. This codes for CASSQVIRGRGYTF.